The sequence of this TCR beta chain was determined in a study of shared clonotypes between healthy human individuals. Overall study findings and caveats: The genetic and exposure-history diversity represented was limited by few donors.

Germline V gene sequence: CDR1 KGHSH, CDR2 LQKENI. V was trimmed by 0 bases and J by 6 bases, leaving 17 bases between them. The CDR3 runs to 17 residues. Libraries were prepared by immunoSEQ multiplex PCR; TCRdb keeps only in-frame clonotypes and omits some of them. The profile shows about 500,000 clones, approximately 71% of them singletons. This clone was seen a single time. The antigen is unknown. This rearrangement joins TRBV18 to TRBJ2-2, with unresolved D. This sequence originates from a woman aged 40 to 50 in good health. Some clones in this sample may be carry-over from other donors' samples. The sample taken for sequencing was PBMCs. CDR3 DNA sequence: TGTGCCAGCTCACCACCGAGCGTGACCAATAGGCCCGGGGAGCTGTTTTTT. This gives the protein CASSPPSVTNRPGELFF.